Below, 25 T cell receptor beta chains from the same sample are listed, as sequenced in a study of control samples from healthy donors and cancer patients. Profiled with immunoSEQ multiplex PCR; TCRdb holds only in-frame clones, not every one. The repertoire holds more than 15,000 clones, with 88% as singletons. Material for sequencing was PBMCs. The source is a woman in her sixties with head and neck cancer.

This chain connects TRBV7-8 to TRBJ2-1; 7 nucleotides agree with TRBD1. Unmatched junction bases numbered 6, after V lost 1 base and J lost 9 bases. CDR3 length equals 14 residues. Germline V lookup: CDR1 SGHVS, CDR2 FQNEAQ. This chain's CDR3 is CASSLVQGIVEQFF. DNA for the CDR3: TGTGCCAGCAGCTTAGTACAGGGGATAGTTGAGCAGTTCTTC.

V gene TRBV10-2 combines with J gene TRBJ1-1; D is perhaps TRBD1 (5 bases). CDR3 size: 14 residues. V was shortened by 4 bases and J by 5 bases, with 14 bases between the two germline ends. From germline, CDR1 is WSHSY and CDR2 SAAADI. This CDR3 reads CASSVRDGGTEAFF. The CDR3 DNA reads TGCGCCAGCAGTGTCCGGGACGGAGGGACTGAAGCTTTCTTT.

In regard to this clone: The same CDR3 can be traced to other DNA sequences in this sample. The chain couples TRBV6-5 to TRBJ2-2; D gene uncertain. This CDR3 has 15 residues. Trimming left V 10 bases short and J 5 bases short, with 20 bases between. Germline CDR1 reads MNHEY; CDR2 reads SVGAGI. As DNA, the CDR3 is TGTGCCATCGGTACCGGAACAGCCAATACCGGGGAGCTGTTTTTT. Translating gives CAIGTGTANTGELFF.

CDR3 DNA: TGTGCCAGCAGCCAAGTCTACAGGGTTGGTGGGGCCAACGTCCTGACTTTC. Translation gives CASSQVYRVGGANVLTF. The chain carries TRBV3-1 (or the pseudogene TRBV3-2) and TRBJ2-6; D is perhaps TRBD1 (6 bases). V was clipped by 1 base and J by 3 bases, with 13 bases between them. Per the germline V gene, CDR1 is LGHDT and CDR2 is YNNKEL (reference sequence). The length of the CDR3 is 17 residues.

The chain uses TRBV5-1 and TRBJ2-6; no definite D call. V shed 0 bases and J shed 0 bases, with 4 bases lying between them. This CDR3 comprises 15 residues. Germline V CDR1 and CDR2: SGHRS, YFSETQ. DNA of the CDR3: TGCGCCAGCAGCTTGGCCAGCTCTGGGGCCAACGTCCTGACTTTC. Amino acid sequence: CASSLASSGANVLTF.

The rearrangement links TRBV12-3 or TRBV12-4 to TRBJ2-4; 8 bases fit TRBD2. This CDR3 contains 12 residues. V shed 0 bases and J 12 bases; nucleotides not matched to a gene: 1. CDR3 DNA sequence: TGTGCCAGCAGTTTAGCCGCGGGAGGTCAGTACTTC. Its translation is CASSLAAGGQYF.

The V and J genes are TRBV7-8 and TRBJ2-1, with D perhaps TRBD2 (5 bases). Germline CDR1 reads SGHVS; CDR2 reads FQNEAQ. This CDR3 is 14 amino acids long. The V gene lost 8 bases and the J gene lost 6 bases, with 17 bases spanning the gap. In DNA form, the CDR3 reads TGTGCCAGCTTCACGGGAATTATCGGCAATGAGCAGTTCTTC. It specifies CASFTGIIGNEQFF.

J is TRBJ1-3 and V is TRBV27, with unresolved D. V gave up 5 bases and J gave up 3 bases, with 8 bases separating them. This CDR3 has 13 amino acids. Per the germline V gene, CDR1 is MNHEY and CDR2 is SMNVEV (reference sequence). This CDR3 reads CASSPFGGNTIYF. The DNA for the CDR3 is TGTGCCAGCAGTCCCTTCGGTGGAAACACCATATATTTT.

The rearrangement joins TRBV6-6 to TRBJ2-7; D tentatively fits TRBD1 or TRBD2 (5 bases each). Germline CDR1 is MNHNY and CDR2 is SVGAGI (reference sequence). Between the trimmed V and J ends, which lost 6 bases and 3 bases, there was a span of 15 bases. The CDR3 sequence is 14 residues long. This chain's CDR3 is CASSGIGAGYEQYF. The CDR3 DNA is TGTGCCAGCAGCGGAATAGGGGCGGGCTACGAGCAGTACTTC.

The chain couples TRBV10-3 to TRBJ2-7, with a weak D call TRBD2 (7 bases). CDR1 ENHRY and CDR2 SYGVKD come from the germline V gene. This CDR3 spans 17 amino acids. Trimming shortened V by 0 bases and J by 0 bases, and 15 bases separated the two germline ends. The DNA for the CDR3 is TGTGCCATCAGTGAGTCGGTTGGGGGCGGGAGCTCCTACGAGCAGTACTTC. Its protein is CAISESVGGGSSYEQYF.

V usage is TRBV2 and J usage is TRBJ2-5; TRBD1 is a possible D gene (5 bases). This CDR3 spans 16 amino acids. Trimming stripped 3 bases from V and 5 bases from J, with 19 bases between. CDR1 is SNHLY and CDR2 is FYNNEI in the germline V gene. The DNA for the CDR3 is TGTGCCAGCAGTGACCCCCTTTTGGGGCCGGAGGAGACCCAGTACTTC. Translated: CASSDPLLGPEETQYF.

This clone has only one observation. The chain carries TRBV19 and TRBJ2-7; D perhaps matches TRBD1 (5 bases). Germline assignment: CDR1 LNHDA and CDR2 SQIVND (reference sequence). The CDR3 is 13 residues long. V was shortened by 5 bases and J by 2 bases, with 10 bases between the two germline ends. DNA of the CDR3: TGTGCCAGTAGTTTACAGGTTGCCTACGAGCAGTACTTC. It yields the protein CASSLQVAYEQYF.

V is TRBV6-6 and J is TRBJ2-7; possibly TRBD1 for D (5 bases). The CDR3 length is 15 residues. The ends were cut back, 2 bases at V and 5 bases at J, with 16 bases in the middle. Germline V gene sequence: CDR1 MNHNY, CDR2 SVGAGI (reference sequence). The CDR3 nucleotides read TGTGCCAGCAGTTACCGTCCAGGGCCGGGCAACGAGCAGTACTTC. Amino acids: CASSYRPGPGNEQYF.

J is TRBJ1-4 and V is TRBV9; 7 bases map to TRBD1. The CDR3 spans 15 residues. The J segment lost 7 bases and the V segment lost 4 bases, leaving 10 bases of the junction unmatched. Germline assignment: CDR1 SGDLS and CDR2 YYNGEE. The CDR3 reads CASSTRGRDSEKLFF. The CDR3 bases are TGTGCCAGCAGCACCCGAGGGAGGGACAGTGAAAAACTGTTTTTT.

The rearrangement links TRBV7-3 to TRBJ2-3, with TRBD1 as a possible D gene (6 bases). Trimming shortened V by 4 bases and J by 2 bases, and 13 bases separated the two germline ends. CDR1 is SGHTA and CDR2 is FQGTGA in the germline V gene. CDR3 size: 15 residues. The DNA for the CDR3 is TGTGCCAGCAGCTCACAGGGCGTGATCACAGATACGCAGTATTTT. It is translated as CASSSQGVITDTQYF.

The chain links TRBV10-1 to TRBJ2-1, with D unclear. Germline CDR1 and CDR2: WNHNN and SYGVQD (reference sequence). CDR3 size: 13 residues. Deletions cut 5 bases from V and 0 bases from J, with 5 bases between. CDR3 in DNA: TGCGCCAGCAGTTGGACCTCCTACAATGAGCAGTTCTTC. Translation: CASSWTSYNEQFF.

V usage is TRBV3-1 (or the pseudogene TRBV3-2) and J usage is TRBJ2-7; 8 bases map to TRBD2. Germline V gene sequence: CDR1 LGHDT, CDR2 YNNKEL (reference sequence). The trim removed 3 bases at V and 12 bases at J, leaving 10 bases unmatched. This CDR3 is built from 13 residues. This CDR3 is CASSQAAGAFPYF. CDR3 sequence (DNA): TGTGCCAGCAGCCAGGCAGCGGGAGCTTTTCCGTACTTC.

This chain uses TRBV4-1 with TRBJ1-6; 8 bases agree with TRBD1. V lost 6 bases to trimming and J lost 3 bases; unmatched junction nucleotides: 19. The germline V gene has CDR1 MGHRA and CDR2 YSYEKL. The CDR3 has 20 amino acids. The CDR3 coding sequence is TGCGCCAGCAGTCGAAGGTGGGGACAGGCCGCGGGCAGCTATAATTCACCCCTCCACTTT. Protein sequence: CASSRRWGQAAGSYNSPLHF.

V is TRBV28 and J is TRBJ2-3; D perhaps matches TRBD1 (8 bases). This CDR3 spans 17 amino acids. Germline V gene lookup returns CDR1 MDHEN and CDR2 SYDVKM. Trimming removed 1 base at V and 4 bases at J, with 18 bases between. CDR3 DNA sequence: TGTGCCAGCAGTTTATTGGGGGGGACAGGCTACGCAGATACGCAGTATTTT. Amino acids: CASSLLGGTGYADTQYF.

The rearrangement joins TRBV19 to TRBJ1-4; D is perhaps TRBD1 (6 bases). The CDR3 has 14 residues. The V end was cut by 4 bases, the J end by 7 bases, with 13 bases between. In germline, CDR1 is LNHDA, CDR2 SQIVND (reference sequence). The CDR3: CASSKGGRTEKLFF. CDR3 DNA: TGTGCCAGTAGTAAGGGGGGAAGGACTGAAAAACTGTTTTTT.

V gene TRBV2 combines with J gene TRBJ2-1; D is uncertain. CDR1 is SNHLY and CDR2 is FYNNEI in the germline V gene. CDR3 length equals 13 residues. V was shortened by 3 bases and J by 5 bases, with 8 bases between the two germline ends. CDR3 in DNA: TGTGCCAGCAGTGATTTCGTGGACAATGAGCAGTTCTTC. It translates to CASSDFVDNEQFF.

In this sample, this clone turned up a few times. The J gene is TRBJ2-7, the V gene TRBV9, with D unresolved. Trimming removed 2 bases at V and 0 bases at J, with 9 bases between. The CDR3 contains 14 residues. CDR1 SGDLS and CDR2 YYNGEE come from the germline V gene. In DNA form, the CDR3 reads TGTGCCAGCAGCGTGGCGCCCAGCTCCTACGAGCAGTACTTC. This gives the protein CASSVAPSSYEQYF.

The sample holds one count of this clone. The chain has TRBV5-1 and TRBJ1-6; 7 bases agree with TRBD1. CDR3 length: 15 amino acids. Trimming cost V 0 bases and J 6 bases; bases outside gene matches: 3. From germline, CDR1 is SGHRS and CDR2 YFSETQ. This CDR3 is CASSLETGPNSPLHF. The CDR3 coding sequence is TGCGCCAGCAGCTTGGAGACAGGGCCTAATTCACCCCTCCACTTT.

The chain uses TRBV27 and TRBJ1-3; D gene uncertain. The CDR3 has 13 amino acids. The V end lost 1 base, the J end lost 3 bases, and 4 bases lay between the germline ends. The V gene's germline CDR1 is MNHEY and CDR2 SMNVEV (reference sequence). The CDR3 is CASSLYSGNTIYF. In DNA, the CDR3 is TGTGCCAGCAGTTTATACAGTGGAAACACCATATATTTT.

This clone was counted a few times. V usage is TRBV5-1 and J usage is TRBJ1-6; D uncertain. The CDR3 is 16 residues long. CDR1 is SGHRS, CDR2 YFSETQ, per germline. The ends were cut back, 0 bases at V and 0 bases at J, with 7 bases in the middle. This CDR3 reads CASSLEVLSYNSPLHF. As DNA, the CDR3 is TGCGCCAGCAGCTTGGAGGTCCTCTCCTATAATTCACCCCTCCACTTT.